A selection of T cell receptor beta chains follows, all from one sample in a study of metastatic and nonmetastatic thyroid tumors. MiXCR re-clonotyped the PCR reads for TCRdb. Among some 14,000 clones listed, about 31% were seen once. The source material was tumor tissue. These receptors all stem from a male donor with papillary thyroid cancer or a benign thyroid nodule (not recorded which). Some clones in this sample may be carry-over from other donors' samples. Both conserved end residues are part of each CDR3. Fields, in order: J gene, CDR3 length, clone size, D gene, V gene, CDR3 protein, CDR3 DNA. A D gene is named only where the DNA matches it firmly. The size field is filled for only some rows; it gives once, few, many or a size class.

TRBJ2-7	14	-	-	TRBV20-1	CSARVGSTPGEQYF	TGCAGTGCTAGAGTTGGGTCCACCCCGGGCGAGCAGTACTTC
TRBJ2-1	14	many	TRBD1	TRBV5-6	CASSFRQGSNEQFF	TGTGCCAGCAGCTTCCGACAGGGGTCAAATGAGCAGTTCTTC
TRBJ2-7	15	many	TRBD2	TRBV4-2	CASSPRVAGTYEQYF	TGTGCCAGCAGTCCGAGGGTAGCGGGTACCTACGAGCAGTACTTC
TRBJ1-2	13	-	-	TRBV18	CASSPGQNYGYTF	TGTGCCAGCTCACCGGGGCAAAACTATGGCTACACCTTC
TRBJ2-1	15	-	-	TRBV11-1	CASSLVVTEYNEQFF	TGTGCCAGCAGCTTAGTGGTTACAGAGTACAATGAGCAGTTCTTC
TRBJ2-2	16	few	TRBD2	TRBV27	CASSFSTSGSGGELFF	TGTGCCAGCAGTTTTAGTACTAGCGGGAGTGGCGGGGAGCTGTTTTTT
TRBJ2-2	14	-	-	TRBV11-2	CASSLVWDTGELFF	TGTGCCAGCAGCTTAGTATGGGACACCGGGGAGCTGTTTTTT
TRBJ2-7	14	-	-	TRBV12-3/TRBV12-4	CASSLGRSGYEQYF	TGTGCCAGCAGTTTAGGGCGGTCAGGCTACGAGCAGTACTTC
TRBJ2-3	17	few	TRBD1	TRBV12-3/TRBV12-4	CASSLAHSTGGAWTQYF	TGTGCCAGCAGTTTAGCCCACTCGACAGGGGGCGCGTGGACGCAGTATTTT
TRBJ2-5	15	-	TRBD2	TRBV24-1	CATSDWREIQETQYF	TGTGCCACCAGTGACTGGCGGGAGATCCAAGAGACCCAGTACTTC
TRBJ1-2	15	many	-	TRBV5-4	CASSVLGARGYGYTF	TGTGCCAGCAGCGTCCTTGGGGCCAGGGGATATGGCTACACCTTC
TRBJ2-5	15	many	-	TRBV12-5	CASGSVRQVQETQYF	TGTGCTAGTGGCTCCGTAAGACAGGTCCAAGAGACCCAGTACTTC
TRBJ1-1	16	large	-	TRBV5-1	CASSLGWGARGAEAFF	TGCGCCAGCAGCTTGGGGTGGGGGGCGCGTGGGGCTGAAGCTTTCTTT
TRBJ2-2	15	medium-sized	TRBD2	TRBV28	CASSLGTRDTGELFF	TGTGCCAGCAGTCTCGGGACTAGAGACACCGGGGAGCTGTTTTTT
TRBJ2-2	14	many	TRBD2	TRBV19	CASIGLANAGELFF	TGTGCCAGTATCGGACTAGCAAACGCCGGGGAGCTGTTTTTT
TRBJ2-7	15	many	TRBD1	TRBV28	CASSPVDRDSYEQYF	TGTGCCAGCAGTCCTGTGGACAGGGATAGCTACGAGCAGTACTTC
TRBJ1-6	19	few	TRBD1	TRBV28	CASSYWTGGTVSYNSPLHF	TGTGCCAGCAGTTATTGGACAGGGGGTACAGTGTCCTATAATTCACCCCTCCACTTT
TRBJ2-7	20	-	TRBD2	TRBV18	CASSLKGGSGLAGHTYEQIF	TGTGCCAGCTCACTCAAAGGTGGGTCGGGACTAGCGGGACATACCTACGAGCAGATCTTC
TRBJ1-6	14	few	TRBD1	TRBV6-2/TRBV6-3	CASGPGTAVSPLHF	TGTGCCAGCGGACCCGGGACAGCAGTTTCACCCCTCCACTTT
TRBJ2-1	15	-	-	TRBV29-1	CSVSGGRFRLNERFF	TGCAGCGTTTCCGGGGGACGGTTTAGATTAAATGAGCGGTTCTTC
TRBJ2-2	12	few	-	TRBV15	CATSISGVELFF	TGTGCCACCAGCATCTCAGGGGTGGAGCTGTTTTTT
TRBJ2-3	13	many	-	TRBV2	CASRATSTDTQYF	TGTGCCAGCAGGGCCACTAGCACAGATACGCAGTATTTT
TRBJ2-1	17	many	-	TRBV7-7	CASSLHWVPGHYNEQFF	TGTGCTAGCAGCTTGCATTGGGTTCCGGGACATTACAATGAGCAGTTCTTC
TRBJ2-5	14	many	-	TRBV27	CASSPIGGEETQYF	TGTGCCAGCAGCCCGATAGGCGGGGAAGAGACCCAGTACTTC